Below are 5 T cell receptor beta chains sequenced from a single sample in a study of blood T cell repertoires in COVID-19 (dated by TCRdb to 2019 to 2021). Library preparation used the immunoSEQ multiplex PCR assay. TCRdb carries this immuneACCESS record with in-frame sequences only. Its versions omit some clonotypes, under half of them owing to an unresolved V gene in the studies checked, with the rest unexplained. Present in this sample are about 260,000 clones, 80% to 90% of which were seen just once. Jointly, the top ten make up 4.2% of the sample. What was sequenced was peripheral blood. The receptor set was obtained from a man aged 60 to 75 with acute or convalescent COVID-19.

The chain is built from TRBV3-1 (or the pseudogene TRBV3-2) and TRBJ2-1; TRBD2 matches at 10 bases. V gave up 4 bases and J gave up 4 bases; unmatched junction bases: 7. This CDR3 has 16 amino acids. Germline CDR1 LGHDT, CDR2 YNNKEL (reference sequence). In nucleotides, the CDR3 is TGTGCCAGCAGCCTAACTAGCGGGGACTTTTACAATGAGCAGTTCTTC. This gives the protein CASSLTSGDFYNEQFF.

The chain has TRBV18 and TRBJ1-4; possibly TRBD1 for D (5 bases). The CDR3 extends over 14 amino acids. From germline, CDR1 is KGHSH and CDR2 LQKENI. V dropped 2 bases and J dropped 6 bases, with 10 bases sitting between them. The CDR3 DNA is TGTGCCAGCTCACCAGGGCAGGGTCATGAAAAACTGTTTTTT. Translating it yields CASSPGQGHEKLFF.

The chain has TRBV18 and TRBJ1-4; unclear D gene. V was trimmed by 3 bases and J by 4 bases, leaving 3 bases between them. Germline assignment: CDR1 KGHSH and CDR2 LQKENI. CDR3 length: 12 amino acids. The CDR3 protein is CASSPRNEKLFF. In nucleotides, the CDR3 is TGTGCCAGCTCACCCCGTAATGAAAAACTGTTTTTT.

CDR3 nucleotide sequence: TGTGCCAGCAGTTACTCGGTTCTCAGGGGGCGAACCGGGGAGCTGTTTTTT. Its protein is CASSYSVLRGRTGELFF. The rearrangement uses TRBV6-2 or TRBV6-3 and TRBJ2-2, with 8 positions matching TRBD1. This CDR3 comprises 17 residues. V lost 0 bases to trimming and J lost 5 bases; unmatched junction nucleotides: 8. Germline lookup yields CDR1 MNHEY and CDR2 SVGEGT.

The chain recombines TRBV24-1 with TRBJ2-3; TRBD2 agrees at 14 bases. J gave up 4 bases and V 4 bases, and 6 bases lay outside the gene matches. The CDR3 is 17 amino acids. Looked up from germline, CDR1 is KGHDR and CDR2 is SFDVKD. CDR3 region: CATSDAGTSGGADTQYF. Here the CDR3 DNA reads TGTGCCACCAGTGACGCCGGGACTAGCGGGGGCGCAGATACGCAGTATTTT.